One sample yielded the 17 T cell receptor beta chains listed below, sequenced in a study of blood T cell repertoires in COVID-19. Assay used: immunoSEQ multiplex PCR; TCRdb lists only in-frame clones, some missing. The sample contains roughly 200,000 clones, roughly 84% of which appear only once. Sequenced input: peripheral blood. These receptors were obtained from a woman aged 40 to 50 who had recovered from COVID-19.

The rearrangement links TRBV5-8 to TRBJ1-3; TRBD1 might be the D (5 bases). V lost 0 bases and J lost 0, with 10 bases in between. The CDR3 is made up of 16 amino acids. The germline V gene encodes CDR1 SGHTS and CDR2 YDEGEE. In DNA, the CDR3 is TGTGCCAGCAGCTTGGAGACGGGGGACTCTGGAAACACCATATATTTT. Amino acids: CASSLETGDSGNTIYF.

The table lists this clone with a few counts. The J gene is TRBJ1-4, the V gene TRBV5-1; a weak D match, TRBD1 (5 bases). Germline V gene data show CDR1 as SGHRS and CDR2 as YFSETQ. Between the trimmed V and J ends, which lost 4 bases and 0 bases, there was a span of 7 bases. This CDR3 is 14 amino acids long. The chain's CDR3 is CASSPTATNEKLFF. CDR3 nucleotides: TGCGCCAGCAGCCCGACAGCAACTAATGAAAAACTGTTTTTT. The variable domain in full, with the rest retrieved from reference TRBV5-1 and TRBJ1-4, is KAGVTQTPRYLIKTRGQQVTLSCSPISGHRSVSWYQQTPGQGLQFLFEYFSETQRNKGNFPGRFSGRQFSNSRSEMNVSTLELGDSALYLCASSPTATNEKLFFGSGTQLSVL.

J is TRBJ1-3 and V is TRBV19, with 8 nucleotides matching TRBD1. The CDR3 length is 15 residues. The trim removed 11 bases at V and 0 bases at J, leaving 9 bases unmatched. Looked up from germline, CDR1 is LNHDA and CDR2 is SQIVND (reference sequence). The CDR3 coding sequence is TGTGCCTCACTTACAGGGGGGCACTCTGGAAACACCATATATTTT. Protein: CASLTGGHSGNTIYF.

CDR3 residues: CASSPGQGPSYGYTF. CDR3 DNA: TGTGCCAGCAGTCCCGGACAGGGTCCGAGCTATGGCTACACCTTC. This chain joins TRBV28 and TRBJ1-2; 8 nucleotides line up with TRBD1. CDR3 length: 15 residues. Germline CDR1 reads MDHEN; CDR2 reads SYDVKM. Trimming at V came to 5 bases and at J to 4 bases, leaving 9 bases not matched to a gene.

This chain joins TRBV7-6 and TRBJ2-5, with TRBD2 identical over 7 bases. The CDR3 totals 17 residues. The V and J ends lost 6 bases and 5 bases, in that order; junction bases with no gene match: 18. Germline CDR1 and CDR2: SGHVS and FNYEAQ. The CDR3 DNA follows: TGTGCCAGCAGTTCCCCTGCCACTAGCGTCGATATGGAGACCCAGTACTTC. As protein: CASSSPATSVDMETQYF.

The chain has TRBV4-2 and TRBJ2-5; 12 nucleotides align to TRBD2. The CDR3 totals 17 residues. V gave up 0 bases and J gave up 11 bases; unmatched junction bases: 13. CDR1 and CDR2 (germline): LGHNA, YNFKEQ. The CDR3 loop is CASSQDPLAGGNPEQYF. DNA of the CDR3: TGTGCCAGCAGCCAAGATCCTCTAGCGGGAGGGAACCCGGAGCAGTACTTC.

This clone was detected only once. The chain links TRBV6-1 to TRBJ1-5, with TRBD1 matching over 11 bases. J gave up 7 bases and V 2 bases, and 10 bases lay outside the gene matches. The V gene's germline CDR1 is MNHNS and CDR2 SASEGT. This CDR3 comprises 17 residues. The CDR3 DNA reads as TGTGCCAGCAGTGAAACCAGGACAGGGGGCGTATGGCAGCCCCAGCATTTT. Translating it yields CASSETRTGGVWQPQHF.

The chain couples TRBV18 to TRBJ1-6; TRBD1 matches 7 bases. The CDR3 length is 15 residues. J lost 9 bases, V lost 6 bases, and 11 bases had no gene match. The V gene's germline CDR1 is KGHSH and CDR2 LQKENI. The chain's CDR3 is CASSIAGTVGSPLHF. CDR3 in DNA: TGTGCCAGCTCGATAGCCGGGACAGTCGGTTCACCCCTCCACTTT.

This chain connects TRBV4-3 to TRBJ2-3, with D tentatively TRBD1 (5 bases). V was shortened by 4 bases and J by 8 bases, with 22 bases between the two germline ends. Germline loops: CDR1 LGHNA, CDR2 YSLEER. The CDR3 runs 16 residues. The chain's CDR3 is CASSPSVRTTLGTQYF. The CDR3, as DNA: TGCGCCAGCAGCCCAAGTGTTCGGACAACATTGGGTACGCAGTATTTT.

V and J are TRBV27 and TRBJ2-3, with TRBD2 matching 7 bases. CDR3 length: 12 residues. J lost 4 bases, V lost 8 bases, and 3 bases had no gene match. Germline values: CDR1 MNHEY, CDR2 SMNVEV (reference sequence). The CDR3 region is CASGSGADTQYF. CDR3 sequence (DNA): TGTGCCAGCGGGAGCGGGGCAGATACGCAGTATTTT.

This sequence joins TRBV28 and TRBJ2-7; D perhaps matches TRBD1 (5 bases). The CDR3 has 14 residues. CDR1 is MDHEN and CDR2 is SYDVKM in the germline V gene. V was shortened by 3 bases and J by 2 bases, with 11 bases between the two germline ends. The CDR3 DNA is TGTGCCAGCAGTTTGGGCAGGGCCCCCTACGAGCAGTACTTC. Translation gives CASSLGRAPYEQYF. Combining the CDR3 with reference TRBV28 and TRBJ2-7 gives the whole variable domain DVKVTQSSRYLVKRTGEKVFLECVQDMDHENMFWYRQDPGLGLRLIYFSYDVKMKEKGDIPEGYSVSREKKERFSLILESASTNQTSMYLCASSLGRAPYEQYFGPGTRLTVT.

V is TRBV3-1 (or the pseudogene TRBV3-2) and J is TRBJ1-5; D gene ambiguous. The CDR3 extends over 14 amino acids. CDR1 and CDR2 (germline): LGHDT, YNNKEL (reference sequence). V lost 10 bases to trimming and J lost 0 bases, with 13 bases between them. The CDR3 reads CATWSGISNQPQHF. In DNA, the CDR3 is TGTGCCACCTGGTCGGGGATTAGCAATCAGCCCCAGCATTTT.

The rearrangement links TRBV6-5 to TRBJ2-7; 9 bases agree with TRBD1. Germline V lookup: CDR1 MNHEY, CDR2 SVGAGI. V lost 5 bases and J lost 4; bases outside the gene matches: 3. The CDR3 is 13 amino acids. The CDR3 protein is CASSRTGDYEQYF. CDR3 coding DNA: TGTGCCAGCAGTCGGACAGGGGATTACGAGCAGTACTTC.

The J gene is TRBJ1-6, the V gene TRBV28, with D possibly matching TRBD1 (6 bases). Germline V lookup: CDR1 MDHEN, CDR2 SYDVKM. The CDR3 length is 15 residues. The V end was cut by 7 bases, the J end by 13 bases, with 23 bases between. CDR3 protein: CASTAGARVGRPLHF. Here the CDR3 DNA reads TGTGCCAGCACCGCGGGGGCCAGGGTGGGGCGGCCCCTCCACTTT.

The rearrangement links TRBV10-3 to TRBJ2-1; D ambiguous. The germline CDR1 and CDR2 sequences are ENHRY and SYGVKD. The CDR3 contains 14 residues. The V and J ends lost 8 bases and 7 bases respectively, with 18 bases between them. The CDR3, as DNA: TGTGCCATCGCCGGAGCGTCGGTCGGGAATGAGCAGTTCTTC. Translating it yields CAIAGASVGNEQFF.

The rearrangement links TRBV27 to TRBJ1-1, with no clear D. The V and J ends lost 8 bases and 1 base respectively, with 14 bases between them. Germline V gives CDR1 MNHEY, CDR2 SMNVEV (reference sequence). The CDR3 contains 14 residues. CDR3 sequence: CASCPWAENTEAFF. The DNA of the CDR3 is TGTGCCAGCTGCCCTTGGGCAGAGAACACTGAAGCTTTCTTT.

This chain uses TRBV7-2 with TRBJ1-4; TRBD1 matches at 9 bases. V lost 4 bases, J lost 10 bases, and 7 bases stayed unmatched. The germline V gene encodes CDR1 SGHTA and CDR2 FQGNSA. This CDR3 spans 14 amino acids. In DNA form, the CDR3 reads TGTGCCAGCAGCTCTACAGGGGGCGCGGGAAAACTGTTTTTT. Its protein is CASSSTGGAGKLFF. The full variable domain, its missing parts supplied by reference TRBV7-2 and TRBJ1-4, is GAGVSQSPSNKVTEKGKDVELRCDPISGHTALYWYRQSLGQGLEFLIYFQGNSAPDKSGLPSDRFSAERTGGSVSTLTIQRTQQEDSAVYLCASSSTGGAGKLFFGSGTQLSVL.